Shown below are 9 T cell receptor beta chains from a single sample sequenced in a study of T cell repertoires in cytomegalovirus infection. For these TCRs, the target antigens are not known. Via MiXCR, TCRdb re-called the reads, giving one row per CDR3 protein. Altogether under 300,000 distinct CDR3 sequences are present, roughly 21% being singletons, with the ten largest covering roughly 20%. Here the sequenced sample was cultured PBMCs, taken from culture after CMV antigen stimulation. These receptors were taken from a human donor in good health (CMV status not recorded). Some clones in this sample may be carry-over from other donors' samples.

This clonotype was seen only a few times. The CDR3 spells CASSRLAGLFYNEQFF. CDR3 in DNA: TGCGCCAGCAGCCGTTTAGCGGGGCTTTTCTACAATGAGCAGTTCTTC. J is TRBJ2-1 and V is TRBV4-1; 8 positions match TRBD2. V shed 4 bases and J 3 bases; nucleotides not matched to a gene: 8. CDR3 length: 16 amino acids. Germline V CDR1 and CDR2: MGHRA, YSYEKL.

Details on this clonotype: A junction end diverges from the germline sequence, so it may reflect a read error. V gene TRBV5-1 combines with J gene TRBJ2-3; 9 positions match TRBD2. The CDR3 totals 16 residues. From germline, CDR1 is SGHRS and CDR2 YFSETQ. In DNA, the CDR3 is TGCGCCAGCAGCGGGGGAGGCGGGAGGGCCGCGGATACGCGGTATTTT. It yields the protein CASSGGGGRAADTRYF.

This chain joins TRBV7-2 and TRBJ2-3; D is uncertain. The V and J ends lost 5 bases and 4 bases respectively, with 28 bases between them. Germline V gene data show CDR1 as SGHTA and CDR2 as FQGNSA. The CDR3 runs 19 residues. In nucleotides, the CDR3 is TGTGCCAGCAGCGCGCAACTTACTTGGGCCCAGATTGTCCCAGATACGCAGTATTTT. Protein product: CASSAQLTWAQIVPDTQYF.

CDR3 nucleotide sequence: TGTGCCAGCAGTTTATTAGCCCATCAACGGACTCATCAGCCCCAGCATTTT. Protein sequence: CASSLLAHQRTHQPQHF. This sequence joins TRBV12-3 or TRBV12-4 and TRBJ1-5; unclear D gene. The CDR3 runs to 17 residues. V was clipped by 2 bases and J by 5 bases, with 19 bases between them.

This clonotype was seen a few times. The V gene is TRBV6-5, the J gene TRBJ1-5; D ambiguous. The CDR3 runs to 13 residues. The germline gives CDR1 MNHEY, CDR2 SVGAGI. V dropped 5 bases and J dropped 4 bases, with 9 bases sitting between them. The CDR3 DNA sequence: TGTGCCAGCAGTGCCGACGGGAATCAGCCCCAGCATTTT. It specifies CASSADGNQPQHF.

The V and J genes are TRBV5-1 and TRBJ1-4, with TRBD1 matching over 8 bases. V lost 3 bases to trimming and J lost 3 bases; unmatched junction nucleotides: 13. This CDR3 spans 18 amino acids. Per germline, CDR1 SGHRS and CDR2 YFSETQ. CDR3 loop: CASSYRDRRLEPNEKLFF. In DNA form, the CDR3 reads TGCGCCAGCAGCTACCGGGACAGGAGGCTAGAACCTAATGAAAAACTGTTTTTT. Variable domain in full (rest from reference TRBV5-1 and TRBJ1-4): KAGVTQTPRYLIKTRGQQVTLSCSPISGHRSVSWYQQTPGQGLQFLFEYFSETQRNKGNFPGRFSGRQFSNSRSEMNVSTLELGDSALYLCASSYRDRRLEPNEKLFFGSGTQLSVL.

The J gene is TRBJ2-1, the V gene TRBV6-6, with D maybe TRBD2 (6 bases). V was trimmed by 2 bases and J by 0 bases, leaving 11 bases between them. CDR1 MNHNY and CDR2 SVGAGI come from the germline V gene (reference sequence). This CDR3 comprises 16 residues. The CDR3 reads CASSYGGANSYNEQFF. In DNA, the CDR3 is TGTGCCAGCAGTTACGGCGGGGCAAACTCCTACAATGAGCAGTTCTTC.

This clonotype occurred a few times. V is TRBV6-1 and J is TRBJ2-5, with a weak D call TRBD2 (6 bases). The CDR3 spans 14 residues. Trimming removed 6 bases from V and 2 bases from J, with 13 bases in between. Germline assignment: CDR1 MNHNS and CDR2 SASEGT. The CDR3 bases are TGTGCCAGCAGCACCGGGACTTCACAAGAGACCCAGTACTTC. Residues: CASSTGTSQETQYF.

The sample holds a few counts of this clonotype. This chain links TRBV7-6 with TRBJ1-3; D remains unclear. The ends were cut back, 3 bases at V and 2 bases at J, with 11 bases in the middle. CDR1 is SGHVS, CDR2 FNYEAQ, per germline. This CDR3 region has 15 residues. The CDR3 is CASSLGPGPGNTIYF. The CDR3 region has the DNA TGTGCCAGCAGCTTGGGTCCCGGGCCTGGAAACACCATATATTTT.